The entry below gives a single T cell receptor (beta chain) sequence along with its context. Its antigen is as yet unknown. The data originate from a study of T cell responses to AZD1222 COVID-19 vaccine. Notes on the study in general: Among those given AZD1222, only five or six were seropositive at baseline. Donors were mostly white British, more females; clonal diversity possibly underestimated. Among vaccine-associated CD4 TCRs, coverage spanned spike, with dominance at 160-218 and 743-854.

Some clones are missing from TCRdb's copy, which holds only in-frame ones; the method was immunoSEQ multiplex PCR. Counted here are about 140,000 clones, under 95% occurring once; the ten biggest clones make up 1.9%. CDR1 is SGHVS, CDR2 FQNEAQ, per germline. V lost 1 base and J lost 1, with 10 bases in between. The CDR3 runs 15 residues. The source is an adult who received the AZD1222 COVID-19 vaccine. The sequences come from peripheral blood, collected 28 days after the second AZD1222 dose. This rearrangement joins TRBV7-8 to TRBJ1-1; D not certain. The CDR3: CASSLEGQSNTEAFF. In DNA, the CDR3 is TGTGCCAGCAGCTTAGAGGGTCAGTCGAACACTGAAGCTTTCTTT.